A single sample is the source of the 15 T cell receptor beta chains below, sequenced in a study of cytomegalovirus exposure and HLA in healthy donors. The PCR ran on 60 Vbeta and 13 Jbeta primers. Only in-frame clones appear in the TCRdb table, and some are missing; sequencing was by immunoSEQ multiplex PCR. The table lists tens of thousands of clones, around 82% of them singletons. Sequenced: PBMCs. Receptors originate from a woman under 30 in good health and CMV-seropositive.

The chain links TRBV29-1 to TRBJ2-5; D is possibly TRBD2 (7 bases). The CDR3 has 14 residues. Germline-derived CDR1 and CDR2 are SQVTM and ANQGSEA. The V end lost 8 bases, the J end lost 2 bases, and 18 bases lay between the germline ends. The CDR3 DNA follows: TGCAGCAGAAATAGGGGGGGGCGGCAAGAGACCCAGTACTTC. Translated, it gives CSRNRGGRQETQYF.

The V call is TRBV28, the J call TRBJ2-3; 13 nucleotides align to TRBD2. J lost 2 bases, V lost 5 bases, and 4 bases had no gene match. The CDR3 length is 16 residues. Germline lookup yields CDR1 MDHEN and CDR2 SYDVKM. The CDR3 sequence: CASSPGTSGATDTQYF. The CDR3 DNA follows: TGTGCCAGCAGTCCCGGGACTAGCGGGGCCACAGATACGCAGTATTTT.

The rearrangement uses TRBV4-2 and TRBJ2-7; D is possibly TRBD2 (6 bases). The CDR3 contains 18 residues. Trimming cost V 2 bases and J 0 bases, with 20 bases left between them. The germline gives CDR1 LGHNA, CDR2 YNFKEQ. As DNA, the CDR3 is TGTGCCAGCAGCCAATGGGGCGGGGCCAGCCGAACCTCCTACGAGCAGTACTTC. Translating gives CASSQWGGASRTSYEQYF.

The chain recombines TRBV7-9 with TRBJ2-1; D might be TRBD2 (6 bases). V was cut by 1 base and J by 3 bases, with 16 bases left in between. This CDR3 region has 17 residues. Germline values: CDR1 SEHNR, CDR2 FQNEAQ (reference sequence). The CDR3 loop is CASSLEPTRKNYNEQFF. CDR3 DNA sequence: TGTGCCAGCAGCTTAGAGCCGACTAGAAAAAACTACAATGAGCAGTTCTTC. The full variable domain, rest sourced from reference TRBV7-9 and TRBJ2-1, is DTGVSQNPRHKITKRGQNVTFRCDPISEHNRLYWYRQTLGQGPEFLTYFQNEAQLEKSRLLSDRFSAERPKGSFSTLEIQRTEQGDSAMYLCASSLEPTRKNYNEQFFGPGTRLTVL.

V usage is TRBV19 and J usage is TRBJ1-2; TRBD1 aligns across 9 bases. This CDR3 spans 16 amino acids. V shed 2 bases and J 8 bases; nucleotides not matched to a gene: 12. Germline V CDR1 and CDR2: LNHDA, SQIVND (reference sequence). The CDR3 loop reads CASSIFPGQGTRGYTF. Written as DNA, the CDR3 is TGTGCCAGTAGTATATTTCCGGGACAGGGAACGCGGGGCTACACCTTC.

The chain couples TRBV7-9 to TRBJ2-5, with D possibly matching TRBD1 (6 bases). The J call may be incorrect, as the DNA end agrees better with TRBJ2-7. The CDR3 has 14 amino acids. Germline V gene sequence: CDR1 SEHNR, CDR2 FQNEAQ (reference sequence). CDR3 in DNA: TGTGCCAGCAGCTTAGACGCAGGGGCCTACGAGCAGTACTTC. Its protein product is CASSLDAGAYEQYF.

The chain uses TRBV25-1 and TRBJ2-7, with 8 bases identical to TRBD1. Germline loops: CDR1 MGHDK, CDR2 SYGVNS. The CDR3 spans 16 residues. Trimming cost V 2 bases and J 7 bases; bases outside gene matches: 13. The CDR3 spells CASSEQGAEGGREQYF. As DNA, the CDR3 is TGTGCCAGCAGTGAACAGGGGGCAGAGGGGGGTAGGGAGCAGTACTTC.

This chain connects TRBV11-2 to TRBJ2-7; D is uncertain. In germline, CDR1 is SGHAT, CDR2 FQNNGV. The CDR3 spans 12 residues. Trimming removed 0 bases from V and 4 bases from J, with 4 bases in between. CDR3 DNA: TGTGCCAGCAGCTTAGAGCGGTACGAGCAGTACTTC. It translates to CASSLERYEQYF.

V gene TRBV9 combines with J gene TRBJ2-1; 10 nucleotides match TRBD2. The germline V gene encodes CDR1 SGDLS and CDR2 YYNGEE. This CDR3 comprises 15 residues. The J segment lost 14 bases and the V segment lost 4 bases, leaving 15 bases of the junction unmatched. The chain's CDR3 is CASSPSSGGYEWKFF. CDR3 DNA: TGTGCCAGCAGCCCTTCTAGCGGGGGCTACGAGTGGAAGTTCTTC.

This rearrangement joins TRBV19 to TRBJ1-2; 8 bases are shared with TRBD1. The CDR3 sequence is 14 residues long. Losses at the gene ends were 6 bases for V and 7 bases for J; bases not matched to a gene: 10. Germline lookup yields CDR1 LNHDA and CDR2 SQIVND (reference sequence). The CDR3 loop is CASRVGTGQGGYTF. CDR3 in DNA: TGTGCCAGTAGAGTCGGGACAGGTCAGGGTGGCTACACCTTC.

The chain is built from TRBV25-1 and TRBJ1-1, with 9 bases identical to TRBD1. V trimming: 4 bases; J trimming: 6 bases; junction bases outside the gene matches: 6. Germline assignment: CDR1 MGHDK and CDR2 SYGVNS. The CDR3 extends over 14 amino acids. CDR3 coding DNA: TGTGCCAGCAGTGTCACAGGGGGCCAAGCTGAAGCTTTCTTT. As protein: CASSVTGGQAEAFF.

This chain's CDR3 is CASSQGAAYEQYF. DNA for the CDR3: TGTGCCAGCAGCCAGGGGGCGGCCTACGAGCAGTACTTC. The V gene is TRBV5-5, the J gene TRBJ2-7; 8 nucleotides agree with TRBD1. Losses at the gene ends were 4 bases for V and 2 bases for J; bases not matched to a gene: 2. This CDR3 has 13 residues. Germline V gene data show CDR1 as SGHKS and CDR2 as YYEKEE (reference sequence).

The chain joins TRBV6-6 to TRBJ2-1; 9 positions match TRBD1. Trimming removed 5 bases from V and 7 bases from J; junction bases left unmatched: 9. Germline V lookup: CDR1 MNHNY, CDR2 SVGAGI (reference sequence). The CDR3 sequence is 15 residues long. The CDR3 coding sequence is TGTGCCAGCAGTAAGAAGGGACAGGGTAGTAATGAGCAGTTCTTC. This codes for CASSKKGQGSNEQFF.

V is TRBV7-9 and J is TRBJ2-4; perhaps TRBD1 as D (5 bases). The CDR3 extends over 14 amino acids. Germline CDR1 and CDR2: SEHNR and FQNEAQ (reference sequence). The V and J ends lost 4 bases and 5 bases respectively, with 12 bases between them. The chain's CDR3 is CASSSGQGENIQYF. In nucleotides, the CDR3 is TGTGCCAGCAGCTCTGGCCAAGGGGAAAACATTCAGTACTTC.

The chain uses TRBV5-6 and TRBJ2-7, with D perhaps matching TRBD2 (5 bases). The length of the CDR3 is 13 residues. V lost 2 bases and J lost 6, with 12 bases in between. Germline CDR1 and CDR2: SGHDT and YYEEEE. The DNA of the CDR3 is TGTGCCAGCAGCTTACGTCTAGCAAGCGAGCAGTACTTC. Protein sequence: CASSLRLASEQYF. The full variable domain, completed using reference TRBV5-6 and TRBJ2-7, is DAGVTQSPTHLIKTRGQQVTLRCSPKSGHDTVSWYQQALGQGPQFIFQYYEEEERQRGNFPDRFSGHQFPNYSSELNVNALLLGDSALYLCASSLRLASEQYFGPGTRLTVT.